The 21 T cell receptor beta chains given below trace back to one sample, sequenced in a study of CD8 T cells in ankylosing spondylitis. Study-level results: Apparently characteristic of ankylosing spondylitis blood was a TCR beta motif (fewer than 10 highly homologous variants).

TCRdb ran MiXCR on the 5' RACE reads and lists one entry per CDR3 protein. The sample has roughly 670,000 distinct CDR3 sequences, over 15% seen once. No antigen is known for these receptors. Sequencing was performed on blood, either unsorted or a sorted T cell fraction (not recorded which). The receptors were sampled from a male donor with ankylosing spondylitis.

There are a few counts of this clonotype. The J gene is TRBJ2-1, the V gene TRBV9; 11 positions agree with TRBD1. This CDR3 has 15 residues. Germline V gene lookup returns CDR1 SGDLS and CDR2 YYNGEE. The V segment lost 4 bases and the J segment 6 bases; nucleotides outside the gene matches: 6. CDR3 sequence (DNA): TGTGCCAGCAGCCACAGGGACAGGGGGTTCAATGAGCAGTTCTTC. Translation gives CASSHRDRGFNEQFF.

The rearrangement uses TRBV20-1 and TRBJ2-5; no definite D call. The CDR3 covers 14 residues. Germline CDR1 is DFQATT and CDR2 is SNEGSKA (reference sequence). V was pared by 1 base and J by 1 base, with 10 bases between. The CDR3 reads CSARVLRIQETQYF. The CDR3 DNA sequence: TGCAGTGCTAGAGTTTTACGGATCCAAGAGACCCAGTACTTC.

This chain links TRBV3-1 with TRBJ1-3; D possibly corresponds to TRBD1 (5 bases). Germline values: CDR1 LGHDT, CDR2 YNNKEL (reference sequence). V was shortened by 1 base and J by 0 bases, with 13 bases between the two germline ends. This CDR3 has 17 residues. The CDR3, as DNA: TGTGCCAGCAGCCAAGGCCTAGGTGGGGGCTCTGGAAACACCATATATTTT. It is translated as CASSQGLGGGSGNTIYF.

The sample holds a few counts of this clonotype. The chain recombines TRBV12-3 or TRBV12-4 with TRBJ2-4; a weak D match, TRBD1 (6 bases). The CDR3 extends over 15 amino acids. V was clipped by 3 bases and J by 3 bases, with 12 bases between them. The CDR3 sequence: CASSLGARVKNIQYF. As DNA, the CDR3 is TGTGCCAGCAGTTTGGGGGCCCGGGTCAAAAACATTCAGTACTTC.

V is TRBV13 and J is TRBJ2-1; TRBD2 matches 14 bases. The CDR3 contains 18 residues. V lost 5 bases to trimming and J lost 0 bases; unmatched junction nucleotides: 6. Germline lookup yields CDR1 PRHDT and CDR2 FYEKMQ (reference sequence). CDR3 residues: CASSQRLAGGSSYNEQFF. The CDR3 DNA is TGTGCCAGCAGCCAAAGACTAGCGGGAGGGAGCTCCTACAATGAGCAGTTCTTC. Together with reference TRBV13 and TRBJ2-1, the CDR3 gives the full variable domain: AAGVIQSPRHLIKEKRETATLKCYPIPRHDTVYWYQQGPGQDPQFLISFYEKMQSDKGSIPDRFSAQQFSDYHSELNMSSLELGDSALYFCASSQRLAGGSSYNEQFFGPGTRLTVL.

The sample holds a few counts of this clonotype. The gene calls are TRBV15 and TRBJ2-6; possibly TRBD1 for D (5 bases). In germline, CDR1 is LNHNV, CDR2 YYDKDF (reference sequence). Trimming removed 1 base from V and 0 bases from J, with 13 bases in between. This CDR3 is 18 amino acids long. The CDR3 bases are TGTGCCACCAGCAGAGGTGGGGCCTCATACTCTGGGGCCAACGTCCTGACTTTC. Residues: CATSRGGASYSGANVLTF.

The chain couples TRBV7-2 to TRBJ1-1, with 10 bases matching TRBD1. The CDR3 has 15 residues. J lost 8 bases, V lost 2 bases, and 8 bases had no gene match. Germline V CDR1 and CDR2: SGHTA, FQGNSA. The CDR3, as DNA: TGTGCCAGCAGCTTACGGACAGGGGGTCCGTGGGAAGCTTTCTTT. Its protein is CASSLRTGGPWEAFF.

This chain links TRBV18 with TRBJ2-1; TRBD2 might be the D (5 bases). CDR3 length equals 12 residues. Germline-derived CDR1 and CDR2 are KGHSH and LQKENI. Deletions cut 4 bases from V and 11 bases from J, with 12 bases between. Here the CDR3 reads CASSQPDGKQFF. DNA for the CDR3: TGTGCCAGCTCACAACCGGACGGGAAGCAGTTCTTC.

This clonotype occurred a few times. The V and J genes are TRBV5-5 and TRBJ2-1, with TRBD1 as a possible D gene (5 bases). There are 15 residues in the CDR3. V was pared by 4 bases and J by 7 bases, with 18 bases between. CDR1 SGHKS and CDR2 YYEKEE come from the germline V gene (reference sequence). CDR3 sequence: CASSPREDPTNEQFF. The DNA for the CDR3 is TGTGCCAGCAGCCCCAGGGAAGATCCTACGAATGAGCAGTTCTTC.

This clonotype was detected only a few times. The gene calls are TRBV29-1 and TRBJ2-4; D is tentatively TRBD1 or TRBD2 (6 bases each). The V gene's germline CDR1 is SQVTM and CDR2 ANQGSEA. The CDR3 is 13 residues long. Trimming left V 7 bases short and J 1 base short, with 11 bases between. The CDR3 is CSAWRGAKNIQYF. For the CDR3, the DNA is TGCAGCGCCTGGAGGGGGGCCAAAAACATTCAGTACTTC.

V usage is TRBV20-1 and J usage is TRBJ2-2; TRBD2 matches 9 bases. This CDR3 has 14 residues. CDR1 and CDR2 from the germline V gene are DFQATT and SNEGSKA (reference sequence). The ends lost 5 bases at V and 1 base at J; junction bases unmatched: 2. The DNA for the CDR3 is TGCAGTGCTTTTAGCGGGGGGAACACCGGGGAGCTGTTTTTT. Protein product: CSAFSGGNTGELFF.

CDR3 loop: CSVGGRSHSPLHF. The CDR3 bases are TGCAGTGTGGGAGGAAGAAGTCATTCACCCCTCCACTTT. The chain joins TRBV20-1 to TRBJ1-6, with no clear D. Germline-derived CDR1 and CDR2 are DFQATT and SNEGSKA (reference sequence). Trimming took 7 bases from V and 8 from J, leaving 15 bases between them. The CDR3 totals 13 residues.

V is TRBV7-2 and J is TRBJ2-1, with D maybe TRBD1 (5 bases). Germline-derived CDR1 and CDR2 are SGHTA and FQGNSA. The CDR3 runs 11 residues. Trimming took 5 bases from V and 12 from J, leaving 11 bases between them. The CDR3 is CASSPLGVQFF. CDR3 bases: TGTGCCAGCAGCCCCTTAGGGGTGCAGTTCTTC.

This clonotype has only a few counts. This sequence joins TRBV11-2 and TRBJ2-1; 13 bases map to TRBD2. The junction had 7 bases not matched to a gene; V was cut back by 5 bases and J by 0 bases. This CDR3 comprises 18 residues. From germline, CDR1 is SGHAT and CDR2 FQNNGV. This CDR3 reads CASSIGTSGNPSYNEQFF. The CDR3 nucleotides are TGTGCCAGCAGCATAGGGACTAGCGGGAACCCCTCCTACAATGAGCAGTTCTTC.

The rearrangement links TRBV7-2 to TRBJ2-7; possibly TRBD1 for D (6 bases). Germline V gene lookup returns CDR1 SGHTA and CDR2 FQGNSA. Trimming pared 3 bases from V and 3 bases from J, leaving 9 bases between. The CDR3 totals 13 residues. CDR3 amino acids: CASSFRDIYEQYF. Written as DNA, the CDR3 is TGTGCCAGCAGCTTCCGGGACATCTACGAGCAGTACTTC.

V usage is TRBV19 and J usage is TRBJ1-2; 8 positions agree with TRBD1. The CDR3 runs to 15 residues. Trimming at V came to 5 bases and at J to 7 bases, leaving 12 bases not matched to a gene. Germline assignment: CDR1 LNHDA and CDR2 SQIVND (reference sequence). In DNA, the CDR3 is TGTGCCAGTAGTTCCCAGGGGGCAGGGGTTCGTGGCTACACCTTC. This gives the protein CASSSQGAGVRGYTF.

This clonotype has a count of ten or more. The rearrangement joins TRBV18 to TRBJ2-2; the D call may be TRBD1 or TRBD2 (5 bases each). The germline gives CDR1 KGHSH, CDR2 LQKENI. V shed 2 bases and J shed 1 base, with 8 bases lying between them. The CDR3 is 15 amino acids. The CDR3 sequence: CASSPEGRNTGELFF. CDR3 nucleotides: TGTGCCAGCTCACCAGAGGGGCGGAACACCGGGGAGCTGTTTTTT.

This clonotype occurred a few times. J is TRBJ1-1 and V is TRBV9; a possible D gene is TRBD1 (5 bases). CDR1 is SGDLS and CDR2 is YYNGEE in the germline V gene. The CDR3 totals 15 residues. The V gene lost 0 bases and the J gene lost 1 base, with 10 bases spanning the gap. CDR3 region: CASSVEGTWNTEAFF. The CDR3 DNA is TGTGCCAGCAGCGTAGAAGGGACCTGGAACACTGAAGCTTTCTTT.

The chain couples TRBV6-1 to TRBJ2-7; 9 positions agree with TRBD2. CDR3 size: 15 residues. Germline-derived CDR1 and CDR2 are MNHNS and SASEGT. With V trimmed by 5 bases and J by 3 bases, 8 bases remained unmatched. CDR3 in DNA: TGTGCCAGCAGTCGGACGACTAGCGGCTACTACGAGCAGTACTTC. Its protein is CASSRTTSGYYEQYF.

A few counts support this clonotype. The rearrangement links TRBV5-1 to TRBJ2-5, with 7 positions matching TRBD2. J gave up 4 bases and V 6 bases, and 6 bases lay outside the gene matches. Germline CDR1 is SGHRS and CDR2 is YFSETQ. This CDR3 is 13 amino acids long. The DNA for the CDR3 is TGCGCCAGCAACCGCGGGAGTGGAGAGACCCAGTACTTC. Translation: CASNRGSGETQYF.

This rearrangement joins TRBV20-1 to TRBJ1-1; D uncertain. CDR1 and CDR2 from the germline V gene are DFQATT and SNEGSKA (reference sequence). V lost 0 bases and J lost 0, with 14 bases in between. The CDR3 spans 16 residues. The CDR3 loop is CSARDRYARLNTEAFF. The CDR3 DNA reads TGCAGTGCTAGAGATCGTTACGCCAGGTTGAACACTGAAGCTTTCTTT.